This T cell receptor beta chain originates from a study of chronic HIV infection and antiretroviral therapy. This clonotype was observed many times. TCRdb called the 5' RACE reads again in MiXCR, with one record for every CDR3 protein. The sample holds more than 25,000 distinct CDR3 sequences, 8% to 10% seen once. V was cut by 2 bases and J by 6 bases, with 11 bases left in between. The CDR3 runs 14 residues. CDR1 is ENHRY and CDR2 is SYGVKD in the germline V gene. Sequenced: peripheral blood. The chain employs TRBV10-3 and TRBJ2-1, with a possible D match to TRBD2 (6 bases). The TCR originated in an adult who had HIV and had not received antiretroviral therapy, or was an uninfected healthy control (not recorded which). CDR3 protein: CAISENGGFNEQFF. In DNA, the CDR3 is TGTGCCATCAGTGAGAACGGGGGTTTCAATGAGCAGTTCTTC.